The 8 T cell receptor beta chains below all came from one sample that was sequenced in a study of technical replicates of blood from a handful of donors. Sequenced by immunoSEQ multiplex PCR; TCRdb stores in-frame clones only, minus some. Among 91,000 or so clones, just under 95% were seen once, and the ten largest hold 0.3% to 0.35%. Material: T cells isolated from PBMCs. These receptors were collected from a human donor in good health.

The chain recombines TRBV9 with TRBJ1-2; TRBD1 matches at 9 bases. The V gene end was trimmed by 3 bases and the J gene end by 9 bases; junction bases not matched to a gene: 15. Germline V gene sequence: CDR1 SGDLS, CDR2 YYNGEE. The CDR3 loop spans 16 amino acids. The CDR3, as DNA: TGTGCCAGCAGCGACTCATCAGGACAGGGGCTGGTGAGCTACACCTTC. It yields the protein CASSDSSGQGLVSYTF.

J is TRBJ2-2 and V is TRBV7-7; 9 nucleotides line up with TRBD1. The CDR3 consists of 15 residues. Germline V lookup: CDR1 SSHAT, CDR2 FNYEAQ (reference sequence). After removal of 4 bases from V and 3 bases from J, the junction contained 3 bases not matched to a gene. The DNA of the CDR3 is TGTGCCAGCAGCTCCACAGGGGGCTACACCGGGGAGCTGTTTTTT. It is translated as CASSSTGGYTGELFF.

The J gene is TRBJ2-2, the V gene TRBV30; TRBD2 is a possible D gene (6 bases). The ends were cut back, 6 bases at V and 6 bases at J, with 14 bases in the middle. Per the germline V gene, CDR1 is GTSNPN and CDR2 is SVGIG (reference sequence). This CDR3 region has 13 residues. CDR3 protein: CACGPSGAGELFF. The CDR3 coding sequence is TGTGCCTGTGGCCCCTCGGGGGCCGGGGAGCTGTTTTTT.

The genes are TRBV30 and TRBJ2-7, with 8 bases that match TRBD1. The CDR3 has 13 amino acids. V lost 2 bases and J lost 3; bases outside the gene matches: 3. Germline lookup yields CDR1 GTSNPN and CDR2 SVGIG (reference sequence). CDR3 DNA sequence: TGTGCCTGGAGTTGGGGACAGGACTACGAGCAGTACTTC. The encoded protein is CAWSWGQDYEQYF.

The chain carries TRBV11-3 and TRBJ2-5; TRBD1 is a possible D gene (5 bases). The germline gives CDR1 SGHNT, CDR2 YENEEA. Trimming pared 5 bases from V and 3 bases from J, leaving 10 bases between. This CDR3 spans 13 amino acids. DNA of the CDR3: TGTGCCAGCAGCCCCCCGGACAAAGAGACCCAGTACTTC. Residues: CASSPPDKETQYF.

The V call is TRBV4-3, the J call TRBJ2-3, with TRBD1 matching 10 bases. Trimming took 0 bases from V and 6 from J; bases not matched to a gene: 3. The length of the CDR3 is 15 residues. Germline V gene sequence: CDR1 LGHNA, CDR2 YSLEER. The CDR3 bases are TGCGCCAGCAGCCAAGATGGGACAGGGGCTGATACGCAGTATTTT. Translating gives CASSQDGTGADTQYF.

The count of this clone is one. The CDR3 sequence is CASSLSLAGLSYNEQFF. The CDR3, as DNA: TGCGCCAGCAGCTTGAGTCTAGCGGGACTATCCTACAATGAGCAGTTCTTC. This chain connects TRBV5-1 to TRBJ2-1, with 9 bases aligning to TRBD2. Trimming at V came to 1 base and at J to 1 base, leaving 6 bases not matched to a gene. Germline V CDR1 and CDR2: SGHRS, YFSETQ. This CDR3 contains 17 residues.

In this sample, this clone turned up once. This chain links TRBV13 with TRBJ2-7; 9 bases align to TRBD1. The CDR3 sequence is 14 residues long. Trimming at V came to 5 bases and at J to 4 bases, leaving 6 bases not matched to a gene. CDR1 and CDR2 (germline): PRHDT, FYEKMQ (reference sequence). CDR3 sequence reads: CASSDRDRVYEQYF. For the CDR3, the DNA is TGTGCCAGCAGCGACCGGGACAGGGTGTACGAGCAGTACTTC.